What follows are 18 T cell receptor beta chains derived from one specimen sequenced in a study of blood T cell repertoires in COVID-19. The protocol was immunoSEQ multiplex PCR, while the TCRdb copy is restricted to in-frame clones and leaves out a portion. The table has around 120,000 clones, almost 90% seen once. The sequencing sample was made of peripheral blood. The origin of the receptors is a woman in her sixties or seventies with COVID-19, enrolled during active disease.

The chain combines TRBV6-2 or TRBV6-3 with TRBJ1-3; no reliable D call. CDR3 size: 15 residues. V lost 2 bases, J lost 4 bases, and 12 bases lay in between. Germline V gives CDR1 MNHEY, CDR2 SVGEGT. The CDR3 loop is CASSYLGSLGNTIYF. In nucleotides, the CDR3 is TGTGCCAGCAGTTACCTGGGGAGCCTCGGAAACACCATATATTTT.

This sequence joins TRBV30 and TRBJ1-1, with 7 nucleotides matching TRBD1. V lost 1 base to trimming and J lost 5 bases; unmatched junction nucleotides: 4. The CDR3 extends over 13 amino acids. CDR1 is GTSNPN and CDR2 is SVGIG in the germline V gene (reference sequence). In DNA form, the CDR3 reads TGTGCCTGGAGTGGCTACAGGGGAACTGAAGCTTTCTTT. Its protein is CAWSGYRGTEAFF.

This clone was observed a single time. The chain combines TRBV6-1 with TRBJ2-5; no reliable D call. This CDR3 comprises 15 residues. Germline CDR1 is MNHNS and CDR2 is SASEGT. Trimming took 1 base from V and 4 from J, leaving 13 bases between them. The CDR3 sequence is CASSEEWQIPETQYF. The DNA for the CDR3 is TGTGCCAGCAGTGAAGAGTGGCAGATCCCAGAGACCCAGTACTTC.

The chain recombines TRBV9 with TRBJ1-6, with TRBD1 matching 7 bases. J lost 0 bases, V lost 4 bases, and 13 bases had no gene match. Germline loops: CDR1 SGDLS, CDR2 YYNGEE. The CDR3 is 19 residues long. In nucleotides, the CDR3 is TGTGCCAGCAGCCTCCACTGGGACAGCACAAGCTCCTATAATTCACCCCTCCACTTT. Its protein product is CASSLHWDSTSSYNSPLHF.

This chain links TRBV7-2 with TRBJ2-2; the D is unclear. The CDR3 loop spans 15 amino acids. The V gene's germline CDR1 is SGHTA and CDR2 FQGNSA. V was trimmed by 0 bases and J by 1 base, leaving 6 bases between them. The CDR3 loop reads CASSLAPGNTGELFF. CDR3 in DNA: TGTGCCAGCAGCTTAGCGCCCGGGAACACCGGGGAGCTGTTTTTT.

The rearrangement links TRBV19 to TRBJ1-4; tentative D call: TRBD1 (6 bases). V was pared by 10 bases and J by 7 bases, with 19 bases between. The germline V gene encodes CDR1 LNHDA and CDR2 SQIVND (reference sequence). The CDR3 has 14 residues. The CDR3 sequence is CATQSTGLSEKLFF. The CDR3 DNA follows: TGTGCCACCCAATCAACAGGGTTAAGTGAAAAACTGTTTTTT.

V usage is TRBV7-2 and J usage is TRBJ2-1; tentatively, D is TRBD1 (5 bases). CDR1 SGHTA and CDR2 FQGNSA come from the germline V gene. The CDR3 runs 13 residues. V lost 4 bases and J lost 8, with 12 bases in between. The CDR3 loop reads CASSSYDRYEQFF. The CDR3 region has the DNA TGTGCCAGCAGCTCCTACGACAGATATGAGCAGTTCTTC.

Here the CDR3 DNA reads TGTGCCAGCAGCTTGGAACGGACAGATACGCAGTATTTT. It translates to CASSLERTDTQYF. The chain employs TRBV5-4 and TRBJ2-3; D is unclear. The CDR3 is 13 amino acids. V was shortened by 0 bases and J by 3 bases, with 5 bases between the two germline ends. Germline V lookup: CDR1 SGHNT, CDR2 YYREEE (reference sequence).

V is TRBV5-5 and J is TRBJ2-7; 9 nucleotides match TRBD1. The germline V gene has CDR1 SGHKS and CDR2 YYEKEE (reference sequence). After removal of 4 bases from V and 3 bases from J, the junction contained 5 bases not matched to a gene. The CDR3 consists of 14 residues. This CDR3 reads CASSPGQGSYEQYF. As DNA, the CDR3 is TGTGCCAGCAGCCCCGGACAGGGGAGCTACGAGCAGTACTTC. The full variable domain, with the rest looked up from reference TRBV5-5 and TRBJ2-7, is DAGVTQSPTHLIKTRGQQVTLRCSPISGHKSVSWYQQVLGQGPQFIFQYYEKEERGRGNFPDRFSARQFPNYSSELNVNALLLGDSALYLCASSPGQGSYEQYFGPGTRLTVT.

The J gene is TRBJ2-7, the V gene TRBV10-3; a weak D match, TRBD1 (5 bases). CDR1 ENHRY and CDR2 SYGVKD come from the germline V gene. The CDR3 covers 15 residues. The V and J ends lost 0 bases and 2 bases respectively, with 11 bases between them. CDR3 DNA: TGTGCCATCAGTGAGTCGATAACAGGAACCTACGAGCAGTACTTC. Protein sequence: CAISESITGTYEQYF.

CDR3 DNA sequence: TGTGCCTGGAGTGAAGGAGGGTCTGGAAACACCATATATTTT. It yields the protein CAWSEGGSGNTIYF. The gene calls are TRBV30 and TRBJ1-3; unclear D gene. This CDR3 is 14 amino acids long. Germline CDR1 GTSNPN, CDR2 SVGIG (reference sequence). Trimming shortened V by 1 base and J by 1 base, and 8 bases separated the two germline ends.

The count of this clone is one. The V call is TRBV7-9, the J call TRBJ1-5, with unresolved D. This CDR3 has 15 amino acids. In germline, CDR1 is SEHNR, CDR2 FQNEAQ (reference sequence). Trimming left V 1 base short and J 0 bases short, with 7 bases between. The CDR3 nucleotides read TGTGCCAGCAGCTTAGGCGGCTATAGCAATCAGCCCCAGCATTTT. This codes for CASSLGGYSNQPQHF.

The chain links TRBV19 to TRBJ1-1, with D tentatively TRBD1 (5 bases). Per the germline V gene, CDR1 is LNHDA and CDR2 is SQIVND (reference sequence). V was clipped by 3 bases and J by 7 bases, with 9 bases between them. This CDR3 spans 12 amino acids. CDR3 amino acids: CASSMRGLEAFF. CDR3 bases: TGTGCCAGTAGTATGAGGGGACTTGAAGCTTTCTTT.

V gene TRBV3-1 (or the pseudogene TRBV3-2) combines with J gene TRBJ1-5, with unresolved D. The germline CDR1 and CDR2 sequences are LGHDT and YNNKEL (reference sequence). The CDR3 is 13 amino acids. Trimming removed 4 bases from V and 1 base from J, with 5 bases in between. The CDR3 coding sequence is TGTGCCAGCAGCCGGGCGAGCAATCAGCCCCAGCATTTT. It yields the protein CASSRASNQPQHF.

The gene calls are TRBV5-1 and TRBJ1-2; no clear D gene. The V and J ends lost 0 bases and 8 bases respectively, with 11 bases between them. CDR1 is SGHRS and CDR2 is YFSETQ in the germline V gene. The CDR3 length is 13 residues. DNA of the CDR3: TGCGCCAGCAGCTTGGTGGAGGAAGTGGGCTACACCTTC. This codes for CASSLVEEVGYTF.

This sequence joins TRBV7-9 and TRBJ2-7; TRBD2 agrees at 13 bases. Germline V lookup: CDR1 SEHNR, CDR2 FQNEAQ (reference sequence). The CDR3 runs to 13 residues. Trimming cost V 7 bases and J 5 bases; bases outside gene matches: 2. CDR3 nucleotides: TGTGCCAGCATTACTAGCGGGGGGGACGAGCAGTACTTC. Protein sequence: CASITSGGDEQYF.

The chain links TRBV7-9 to TRBJ1-3, with D hard to call. This CDR3 is 16 amino acids long. Germline V gene lookup returns CDR1 SEHNR and CDR2 FQNEAQ (reference sequence). V lost 1 base, J lost 0 bases, and 10 bases lay in between. CDR3 protein: CASSLDAGFSGNTIYF. For the CDR3, the DNA is TGTGCCAGCAGCTTAGATGCGGGGTTCTCTGGAAACACCATATATTTT.

This rearrangement joins TRBV6-5 to TRBJ2-1; TRBD1 matches 9 bases. In germline, CDR1 is MNHEY, CDR2 SVGAGI. The CDR3 extends over 14 amino acids. Germline trimming cut 7 bases from V and 3 bases from J; bases unmatched to any gene: 4. CDR3 nucleotides: TGTGCCAGCACCGCGGGACAGGGCTACAATGAGCAGTTCTTC. It is translated as CASTAGQGYNEQFF.